The source of this T cell receptor beta chain is a study of blood T cells in healthy people across ages. Primers used in a second PCR of roughly 6 to 12 cycles were a sample-barcoded 5' primer and a J-beta primer mix. TCRdb redid the calling of the 5' RACE reads with MiXCR, one entry per CDR3 protein. This table has about 970,000 distinct CDR3 sequences, roughly half appearing once. For every donor, a draw yielded 9.5 to 10 milliliters of peripheral blood. In its sample, this clonotype was seen many times. This clonotype originated in a woman in her sixties in good health. Sample: blood.

The CDR3 bases are TGCAGTGCTAGCCCCGGACTAGCTTCTCGCAATGAGCAGTTCTTC. Encoded protein: CSASPGLASRNEQFF. The chain couples TRBV20-1 to TRBJ2-1; 8 positions match TRBD2. The CDR3 is 15 amino acids. The germline gives CDR1 DFQATT, CDR2 SNEGSKA (reference sequence). V lost 3 bases and J lost 6; bases outside the gene matches: 10.